This record concerns one T cell receptor (beta chain) sequence. Its antigen is not identified. All the people who gave samples were healthy bone marrow donors. Germline assignment: CDR1 MDHEN and CDR2 SYDVKM. The CDR3 contains 15 residues. J was trimmed by 3 bases and V by 7 bases; bases with no gene match: 9. The data stem from a study of cytomegalovirus exposure and HLA in healthy donors. Study outcomes and limitations: According to reports, the classifier identified cytomegalovirus status with high specificity and sensitivity. When the data were analyzed later, several of the most significant clusters appeared to be linked to common viral pathogens.

The PCR used 60 Vbeta and 13 Jbeta primers. Here immunoSEQ multiplex PCR was the method, and the copy in TCRdb shows in-frame clones only, minus some. The profile covers around 70,000 clones, with roughly 81% appearing a single time and 11% taken by the ten largest. The J gene is TRBJ2-1, the V gene TRBV28; TRBD2 aligns across 7 bases. This receptor was taken from a human donor in good health. Material for sequencing was PBMCs. The CDR3 DNA sequence: TGTGCCAGCACCCCTTCTAGCGGCCGCTACAATGAGCAGTTCTTC. Translating it yields CASTPSSGRYNEQFF. Looking up the rest from reference TRBV28 and TRBJ2-1 gives the full variable domain: DVKVTQSSRYLVKRTGEKVFLECVQDMDHENMFWYRQDPGLGLRLIYFSYDVKMKEKGDIPEGYSVSREKKERFSLILESASTNQTSMYLCASTPSSGRYNEQFFGPGTRLTVL.